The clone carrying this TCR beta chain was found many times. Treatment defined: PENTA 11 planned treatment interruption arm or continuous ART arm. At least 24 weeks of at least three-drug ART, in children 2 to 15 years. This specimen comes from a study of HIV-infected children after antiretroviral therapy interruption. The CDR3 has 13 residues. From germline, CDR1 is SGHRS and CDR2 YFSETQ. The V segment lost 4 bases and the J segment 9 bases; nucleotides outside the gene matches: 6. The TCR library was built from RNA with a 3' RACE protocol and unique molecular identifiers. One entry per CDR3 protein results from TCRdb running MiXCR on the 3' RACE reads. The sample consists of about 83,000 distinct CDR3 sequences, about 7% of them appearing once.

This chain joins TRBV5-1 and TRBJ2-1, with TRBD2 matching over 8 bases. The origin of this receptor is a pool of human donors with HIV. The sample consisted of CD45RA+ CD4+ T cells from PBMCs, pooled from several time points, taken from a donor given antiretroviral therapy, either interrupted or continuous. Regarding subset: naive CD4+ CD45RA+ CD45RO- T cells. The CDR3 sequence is CASSLGTRTEQFF. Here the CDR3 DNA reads TGCGCCAGCAGCCTTGGGACTAGAACTGAGCAGTTCTTC.